This T cell receptor beta chain was documented in a study of cytomegalovirus exposure and HLA in healthy donors. At the time of sampling, donors were nominally healthy, though unrecorded immune exposures were likely. Primers included in the PCR were 60 Vbeta and 13 Jbeta primers. In the study's own analysis: An analysis performed later counted about 80 million unique TCR beta chains (roughly 10 million of them shared). Sequencing was performed with immunoSEQ multiplex PCR; in TCRdb, only in-frame clones are kept and a portion is missing. The V and J calls and clone size come from that table; D and trimming were worked out from the DNA. The repertoire consists of fewer than 150,000 clones, with about four fifths occurring once and the leading ten covering about 3.8%. The receptor comes from a middle-aged man in good health and CMV-seropositive. The material sequenced was PBMCs.

The CDR3: CSAWGGTQYF. DNA for the CDR3: TGCAGTGCATGGGGCGGTACGCAGTATTTT. The chain links TRBV20-1 to TRBJ2-3, with D perhaps TRBD1 (5 bases). The CDR3 is 10 amino acids. Germline loops: CDR1 DFQATT, CDR2 SNEGSKA (reference sequence). Between the trimmed V and J ends, which lost 6 bases and 8 bases, there was a span of 9 bases.